This T cell receptor (beta chain) was captured in a study of shared clonotypes between healthy human individuals. Findings and caveats of the study: The four-donor shared clonotypes exceeded non-shared clonotypes in generation probability, with non-shared ones scoring lower. Among donors, sharing of clonotypes was expected to be affected by sequencing depth. Since donors were few, the genetic and exposure-history diversity represented was limited.

CD8 cells classed as naive were CD45RO-negative and positively selected for CCR7, excluding terminally differentiated effector memory CD45RA+ cells. Caucasian adults living in Nashville, Tennessee, provided all samples. Libraries were prepared by immunoSEQ multiplex PCR; TCRdb keeps only in-frame clonotypes and omits some of them. This table has about 2.2 million clones, approximately 92% appearing once. This CDR3 comprises 14 residues. CDR1 SEHNR and CDR2 FQNEAQ come from the germline V gene (reference sequence). The junction had 12 bases not matched to a gene; V was cut back by 6 bases and J by 10 bases. On this clone itself: No antigen is known for it.

The clonotype was recovered from a man between 18 and 35 years old in good health. Some clones in this sample may be carry-over from other donors' samples. The specimen was naive CD8+ T cells from PBMCs. This sequence joins TRBV7-9 and TRBJ2-1; 7 bases align to TRBD1. CDR3 loop: CASRYRGVAGEQFF. CDR3 bases: TGTGCCAGCAGGTACAGGGGCGTTGCAGGGGAGCAGTTCTTC.